The table lists the clone carrying this TCR beta chain with a few counts. Its antigen is still unknown. RNA transcripts gave rise to amplified TCR beta CDR3 regions. Carried out on the TCR CDR3, a first-round RT-PCR used the HTBI primer set. MiXCR, applied by TCRdb to the multiplex PCR reads, yields one record per CDR3 protein. In the table there are more than 350,000 distinct CDR3 sequences, around 15% of which are singletons. Ophthalmopathy cases scored 3 or more on the Clinical Activity Score and 4 or more on NOSPECS grade, with duration below 3 months. Reasons for excluding patients were uncontrolled infection, other autoimmune disease, pregnancy or lactation. The sample originates from a study of T cells in Graves' hyperthyroidism and ophthalmopathy. Points from the study as a whole: The model predicted ophthalmopathy a median approximately seven months before onset. Through a model of 13 V-J features, ophthalmopathy was separated from stable hyperthyroidism.

V lost 2 bases and J 2 bases, leaving 6 bases between the germline ends. Per germline, CDR1 SGHAT and CDR2 FQNNGV. The length of the CDR3 is 14 residues. The sample consisted of blood. The TCR sequence derives from a woman aged 60-75 years with Graves' ophthalmopathy. This rearrangement joins TRBV11-2 to TRBJ1-4, with D hard to call. The CDR3 nucleotides are TGTGCCAGCAGCTTACGCAGGACTAATGAAAAACTGTTTTTT. Residues: CASSLRRTNEKLFF.